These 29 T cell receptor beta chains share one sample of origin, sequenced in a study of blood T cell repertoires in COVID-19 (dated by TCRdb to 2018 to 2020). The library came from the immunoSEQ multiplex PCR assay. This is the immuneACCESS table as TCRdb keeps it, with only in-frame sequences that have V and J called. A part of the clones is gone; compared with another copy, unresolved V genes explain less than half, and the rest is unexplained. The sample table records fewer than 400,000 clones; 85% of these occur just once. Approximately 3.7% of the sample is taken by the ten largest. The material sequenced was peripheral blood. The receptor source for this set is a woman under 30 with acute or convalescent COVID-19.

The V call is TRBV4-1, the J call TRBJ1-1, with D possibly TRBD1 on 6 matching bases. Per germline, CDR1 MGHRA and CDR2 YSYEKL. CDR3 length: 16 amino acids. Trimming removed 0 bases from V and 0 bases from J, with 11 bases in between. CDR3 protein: CASSQDPGTLNTEAFF. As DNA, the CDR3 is TGCGCCAGCAGCCAAGACCCCGGGACACTGAACACTGAAGCTTTCTTT.

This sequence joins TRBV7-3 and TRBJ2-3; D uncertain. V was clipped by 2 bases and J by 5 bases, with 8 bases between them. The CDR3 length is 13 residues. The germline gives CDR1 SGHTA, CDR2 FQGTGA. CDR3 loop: CASSLEELDTQYF. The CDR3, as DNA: TGTGCCAGCAGCTTAGAGGAGCTAGATACGCAGTATTTT.

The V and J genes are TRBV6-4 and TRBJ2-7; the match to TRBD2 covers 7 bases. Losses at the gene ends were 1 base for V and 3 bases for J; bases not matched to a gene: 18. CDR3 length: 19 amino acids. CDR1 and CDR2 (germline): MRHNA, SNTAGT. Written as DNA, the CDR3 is TGTGCCAGCAGTGACTTTAGGACTAGGCCTCACCTTATAGACTACGAGCAGTACTTC. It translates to CASSDFRTRPHLIDYEQYF.

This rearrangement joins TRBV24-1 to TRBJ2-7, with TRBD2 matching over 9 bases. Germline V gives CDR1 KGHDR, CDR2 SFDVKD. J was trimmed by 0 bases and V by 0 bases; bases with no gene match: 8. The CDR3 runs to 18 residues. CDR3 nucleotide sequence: TGTGCCACCAGTGATTTGAACTCCTATAGCGGGAGCTCCTACGAGCAGTACTTC. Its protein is CATSDLNSYSGSSYEQYF.

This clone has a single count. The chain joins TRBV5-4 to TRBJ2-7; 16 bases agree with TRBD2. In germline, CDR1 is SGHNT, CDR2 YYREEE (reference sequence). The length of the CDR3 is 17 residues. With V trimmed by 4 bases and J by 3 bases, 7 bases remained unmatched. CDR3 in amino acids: CASSMGTSGRVFYEQYF. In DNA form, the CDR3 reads TGTGCCAGCAGCATGGGGACTAGCGGGAGGGTATTCTACGAGCAGTACTTC.

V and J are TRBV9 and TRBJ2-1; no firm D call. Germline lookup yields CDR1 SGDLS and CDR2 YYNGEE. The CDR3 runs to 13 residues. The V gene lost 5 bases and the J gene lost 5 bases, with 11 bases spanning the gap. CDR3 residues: CASSPYPDNEQFF. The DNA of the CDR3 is TGTGCCAGCAGTCCTTATCCCGACAATGAGCAGTTCTTC.

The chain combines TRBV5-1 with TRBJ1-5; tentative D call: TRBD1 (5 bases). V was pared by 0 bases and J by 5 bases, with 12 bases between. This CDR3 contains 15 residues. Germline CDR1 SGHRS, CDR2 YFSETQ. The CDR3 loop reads CASSLEAGRYQPQHF. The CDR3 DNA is TGCGCCAGCAGCTTGGAGGCAGGGAGGTATCAGCCCCAGCATTTT.

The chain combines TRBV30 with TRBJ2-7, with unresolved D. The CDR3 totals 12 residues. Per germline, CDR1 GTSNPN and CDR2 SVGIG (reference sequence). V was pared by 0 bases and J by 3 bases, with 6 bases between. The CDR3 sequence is CAWSVTGYEQYF. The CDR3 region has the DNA TGTGCCTGGAGTGTAACTGGCTACGAGCAGTACTTC.

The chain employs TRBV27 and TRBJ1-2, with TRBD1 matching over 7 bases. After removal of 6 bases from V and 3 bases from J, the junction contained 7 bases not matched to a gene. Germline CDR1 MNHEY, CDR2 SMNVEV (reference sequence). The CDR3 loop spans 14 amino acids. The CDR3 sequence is CASRPHRGDYGYTF. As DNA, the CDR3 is TGTGCCAGCAGGCCTCACAGGGGTGACTATGGCTACACCTTC.

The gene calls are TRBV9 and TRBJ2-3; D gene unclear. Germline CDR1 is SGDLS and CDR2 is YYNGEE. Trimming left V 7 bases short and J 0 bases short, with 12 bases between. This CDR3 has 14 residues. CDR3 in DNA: TGTGCCAGCTCCCTGAGCCCCAGCACAGATACGCAGTATTTT. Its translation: CASSLSPSTDTQYF. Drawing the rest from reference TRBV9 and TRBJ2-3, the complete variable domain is DSGVTQTPKHLITATGQRVTLRCSPRSGDLSVYWYQQSLDQGLQFLIQYYNGEERAKGNILERFSAQQFPDLHSELNLSSLELGDSALYFCASSLSPSTDTQYFGPGTRLTVL.

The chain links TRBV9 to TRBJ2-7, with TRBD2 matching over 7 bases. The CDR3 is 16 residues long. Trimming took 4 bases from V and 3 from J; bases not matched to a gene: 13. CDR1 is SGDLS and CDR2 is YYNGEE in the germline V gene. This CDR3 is CASSHPLSGQDYEQYF. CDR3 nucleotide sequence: TGTGCCAGCAGCCATCCACTTAGCGGGCAAGACTACGAGCAGTACTTC.

The DNA for the CDR3 is TGCGCCAGCAGCTCCTTAGGACAGGGGGGGAACACTGAAGCTTTCTTT. It specifies CASSSLGQGGNTEAFF. V and J are TRBV5-1 and TRBJ1-1; 10 bases align to TRBD1. The ends lost 3 bases at V and 1 base at J; junction bases unmatched: 6. The germline V gene has CDR1 SGHRS and CDR2 YFSETQ. The CDR3 has 16 residues.

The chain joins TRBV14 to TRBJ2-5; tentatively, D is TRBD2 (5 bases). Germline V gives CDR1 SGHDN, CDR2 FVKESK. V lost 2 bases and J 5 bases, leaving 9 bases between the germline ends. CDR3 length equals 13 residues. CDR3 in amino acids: CASSQFGEETQYF. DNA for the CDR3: TGTGCCAGCAGCCAATTCGGGGAGGAGACCCAGTACTTC.

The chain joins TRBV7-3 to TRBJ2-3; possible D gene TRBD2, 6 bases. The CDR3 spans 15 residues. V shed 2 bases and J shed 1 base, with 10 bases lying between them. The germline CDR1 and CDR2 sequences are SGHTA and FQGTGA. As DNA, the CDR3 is TGTGCCAGCAGCTTAGTAGCGGCGGGCACAGATACGCAGTATTTT. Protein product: CASSLVAAGTDTQYF.

The CDR3 sequence: CASSIEQFPNSPLHF. As DNA, the CDR3 is TGTGCCAGTAGTATAGAACAGTTTCCCAATTCACCCCTCCACTTT. The rearrangement uses TRBV19 and TRBJ1-6; D is unresolved. Deletions cut 0 bases from V and 7 bases from J, with 10 bases between. The CDR3 contains 15 residues. Germline loops: CDR1 LNHDA, CDR2 SQIVND (reference sequence).

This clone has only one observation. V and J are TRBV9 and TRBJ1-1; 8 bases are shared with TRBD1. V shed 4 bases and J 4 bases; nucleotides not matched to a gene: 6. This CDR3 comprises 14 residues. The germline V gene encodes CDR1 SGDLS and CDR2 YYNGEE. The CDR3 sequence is CASSSPDRGTEAFF. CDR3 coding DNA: TGTGCCAGCAGCTCACCCGACAGGGGCACTGAAGCTTTCTTT.

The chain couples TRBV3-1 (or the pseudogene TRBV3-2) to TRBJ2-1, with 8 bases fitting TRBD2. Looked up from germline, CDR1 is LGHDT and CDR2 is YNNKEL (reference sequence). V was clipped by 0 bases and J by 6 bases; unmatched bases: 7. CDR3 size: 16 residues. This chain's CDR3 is CASSQDGRGAVNEQFF. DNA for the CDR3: TGTGCCAGCAGCCAAGATGGGCGGGGGGCCGTCAATGAGCAGTTCTTC.

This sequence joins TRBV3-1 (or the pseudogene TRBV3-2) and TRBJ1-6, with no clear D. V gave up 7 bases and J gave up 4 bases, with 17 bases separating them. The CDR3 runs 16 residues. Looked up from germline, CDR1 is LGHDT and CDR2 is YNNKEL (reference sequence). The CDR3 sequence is CASTLGRVGYNSPLHF. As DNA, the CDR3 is TGTGCCAGCACCCTAGGGAGGGTGGGATATAATTCACCCCTCCACTTT.

The CDR3 DNA reads TGTGCCAGCAGCCACCTAGCTACAGATACGCAGTATTTT. Its protein product is CASSHLATDTQYF. J is TRBJ2-3 and V is TRBV3-1 (or the pseudogene TRBV3-2); D is possibly TRBD2 (5 bases). V lost 3 bases to trimming and J lost 3 bases, with 7 bases between them. Germline CDR1 is LGHDT and CDR2 is YNNKEL (reference sequence). CDR3 length: 13 residues.

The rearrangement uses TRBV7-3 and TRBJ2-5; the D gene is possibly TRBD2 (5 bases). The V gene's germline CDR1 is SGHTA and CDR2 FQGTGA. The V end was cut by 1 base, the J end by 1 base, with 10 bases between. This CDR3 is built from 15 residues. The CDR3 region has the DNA TGTGCCAGCAGCTTAATAAGCGGTCCCCAAGAGACCCAGTACTTC. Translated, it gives CASSLISGPQETQYF.

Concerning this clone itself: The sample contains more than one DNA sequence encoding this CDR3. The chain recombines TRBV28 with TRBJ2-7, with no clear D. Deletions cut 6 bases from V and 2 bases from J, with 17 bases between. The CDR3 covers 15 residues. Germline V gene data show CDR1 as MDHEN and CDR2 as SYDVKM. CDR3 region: CASSRLAGSTYEQYF. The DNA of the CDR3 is TGTGCCAGCAGCCGCCTGGCCGGGTCTACCTACGAGCAGTACTTC.

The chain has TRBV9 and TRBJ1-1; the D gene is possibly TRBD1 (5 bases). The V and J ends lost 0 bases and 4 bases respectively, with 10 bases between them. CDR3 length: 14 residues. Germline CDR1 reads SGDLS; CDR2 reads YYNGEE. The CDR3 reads CASSVAGGSTEAFF. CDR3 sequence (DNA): TGTGCCAGCAGCGTAGCGGGGGGGAGCACTGAAGCTTTCTTT.

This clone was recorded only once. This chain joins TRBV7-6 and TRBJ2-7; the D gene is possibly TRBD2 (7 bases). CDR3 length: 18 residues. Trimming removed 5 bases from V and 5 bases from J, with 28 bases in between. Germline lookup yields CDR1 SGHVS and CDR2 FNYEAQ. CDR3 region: CASSPRGFLTLAGDEQYF. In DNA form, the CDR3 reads TGTGCCAGCAGCCCAAGGGGGTTTTTGACTTTGGCGGGGGACGAGCAGTACTTC.

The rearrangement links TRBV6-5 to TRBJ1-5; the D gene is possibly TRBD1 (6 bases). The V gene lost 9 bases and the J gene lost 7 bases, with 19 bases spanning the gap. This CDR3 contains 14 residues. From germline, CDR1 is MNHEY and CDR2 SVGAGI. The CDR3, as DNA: TGTGCCAGTGGGGAGAGGGGGGGAGGACAGCCCCAGCATTTT. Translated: CASGERGGGQPQHF.

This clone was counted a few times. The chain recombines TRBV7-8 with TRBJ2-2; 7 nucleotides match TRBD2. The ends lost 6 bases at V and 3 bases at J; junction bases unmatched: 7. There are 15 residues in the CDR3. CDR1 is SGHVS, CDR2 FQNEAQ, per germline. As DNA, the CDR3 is TGTGCCAGCAGACTCTCCCGGGAGGACACCGGGGAGCTGTTTTTT. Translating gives CASRLSREDTGELFF.

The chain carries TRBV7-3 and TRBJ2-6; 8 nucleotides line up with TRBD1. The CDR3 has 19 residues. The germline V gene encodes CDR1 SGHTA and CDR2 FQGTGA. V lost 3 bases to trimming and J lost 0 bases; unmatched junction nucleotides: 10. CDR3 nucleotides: TGTGCCAGCAGCTTGACCGGGGGACAGGCTCGCTCTGGGGCCAACGTCCTGACTTTC. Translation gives CASSLTGGQARSGANVLTF.

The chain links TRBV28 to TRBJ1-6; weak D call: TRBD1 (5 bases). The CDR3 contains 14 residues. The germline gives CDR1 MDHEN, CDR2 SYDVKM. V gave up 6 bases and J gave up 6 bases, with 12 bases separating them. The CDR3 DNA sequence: TGTGCCAGCAGAGCGTCAGGGCTTAATTCACCCCTCCACTTT. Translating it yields CASRASGLNSPLHF.

The CDR3 region has the DNA TGTGCCAGCAGTTGGGGCGGGAGGGCCAGGAATGAGCAGTTCTTC. It codes for CASSWGGRARNEQFF. The chain carries TRBV28 and TRBJ2-1, with TRBD2 matching over 9 bases. The germline gives CDR1 MDHEN, CDR2 SYDVKM. The junction had 8 bases not matched to a gene; V was cut back by 4 bases and J by 7 bases. The CDR3 runs 15 residues.

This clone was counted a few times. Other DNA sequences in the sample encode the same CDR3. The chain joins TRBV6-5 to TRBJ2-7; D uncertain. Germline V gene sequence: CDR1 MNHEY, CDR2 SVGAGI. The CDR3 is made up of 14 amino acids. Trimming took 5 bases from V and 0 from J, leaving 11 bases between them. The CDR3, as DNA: TGTGCCAGCAGTCTAAGAGGAAACTCCTACGAGCAGTACTTC. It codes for CASSLRGNSYEQYF.